Listed below are T cell receptor beta chains from one sample, sequenced in a study of Ad26.COV2.S vaccination and SARS-CoV-2 variants. The repertoire was sequenced with immunoSEQ multiplex PCR; TCRdb's copy has only in-frame clones and lacks some. The sample shows hundreds of thousands of clones, approximately 89% of them seen only once. This specimen consisted of peripheral blood, obtained in a trial of Ad26.COV2.S vaccine versus placebo. These receptors came from a person between 18 and 65 years old who received the Ad26.COV2.S COVID-19 vaccine or a placebo. The CDR3 runs from the conserved cysteine through the conserved F or W. D genes are given only for firm matches. Not all rows give a size; the values are once, few, many and, for expanded clones, a class.

>NA|TRBJ2-2|TRBV14|few
CASSQALHGELFF
TGTGCCAGCAGCCAAGCCCTTCACGGGGAGCTGTTTTTT
>NA|TRBJ1-2|TRBV6-4|NA
CASSVGGNYGYTF
TGTGCCAGCAGTGTGGGGGGCAACTATGGCTACACCTTC
>NA|TRBJ2-3|TRBV6-1|NA
CASRLQGGGTDTQYF
TGTGCCAGCAGGCTACAGGGTGGGGGTACAGATACGCAGTATTTT
>TRBD1|TRBJ1-2|TRBV10-3|NA
CAISDQPGQGARDYGYTF
TGTGCCATCAGTGATCAACCGGGACAGGGGGCGAGGGACTATGGCTACACCTTC
>NA|TRBJ1-4|TRBV10-3|NA
CAISDDAGNEKLFF
TGTGCCATCAGTGACGACGCCGGTAATGAAAAACTGTTTTTT
>NA|TRBJ1-2|TRBV4-3|NA
CASSQAPGGAYGYTF
TGCGCCAGCAGCCAAGCTCCGGGGGGGGCCTATGGCTACACCTTC
>TRBD2|TRBJ2-2|TRBV5-4|NA
CASSLVPSGNTGELFF
TGTGCCAGCAGCTTGGTTCCTAGCGGCAACACCGGGGAGCTGTTTTTT
>NA|TRBJ1-2|TRBV2|NA
CASSGGGLNYGYTF
TGTGCCAGCAGTGGGGGGGGACTTAACTATGGCTACACCTTC
>NA|TRBJ2-1|TRBV3-1/TRBV3-2|NA
CASSQGTVEQFF
TGTGCCAGCAGCCAAGGGACGGTTGAGCAGTTCTTC
>NA|TRBJ2-1|TRBV5-1|NA
CASARSNEQFF
TGCGCCAGCGCGAGGAGCAATGAGCAGTTCTTC
>NA|TRBJ2-7|TRBV5-1|NA
CASSGTRKGEQYF
TGCGCCAGCAGCGGTACCAGGAAGGGCGAGCAGTACTTC
>TRBD1|TRBJ2-1|TRBV2|NA
CASTNRGRGLDEQFF
TGTGCCAGCACAAACAGGGGGCGCGGTCTCGATGAGCAGTTCTTC
>NA|TRBJ2-3|TRBV7-9|NA
CASSLAGLSTDTQYF
TGTGCCAGCAGCTTAGCCGGACTTAGCACAGATACGCAGTATTTT
>NA|TRBJ1-1|TRBV6-2/TRBV6-3|few
CASSYLTRAFF
TGTGCCAGCAGCTACTTAACTAGAGCTTTCTTT
>NA|TRBJ1-2|TRBV7-2|NA
CASSPRVVDGYTF
TGTGCCAGCAGCCCGCGGGTGGTTGATGGCTACACCTTC
>NA|TRBJ1-1|TRBV28|NA
CASSFPTNRVEAFF
TGTGCCAGCAGTTTCCCAACAAACAGGGTCGAAGCTTTCTTT
>TRBD2|TRBJ2-1|TRBV7-2|NA
CASSLLAGGIEQFF
TGTGCCAGCAGCTTACTAGCGGGGGGGATAGAGCAGTTCTTC
>NA|TRBJ1-2|TRBV3-1/TRBV3-2|NA
CASSRNGVNYGYTF
TGTGCCAGCAGCCGAAACGGGGTAAACTATGGCTACACCTTC
>NA|TRBJ1-1|TRBV19|NA
CASRTRGTEAFF
TGTGCCAGTAGGACCAGGGGCACTGAAGCTTTCTTT
>NA|TRBJ1-5|TRBV27|few
CASSLSIGRPQHF
TGTGCCAGCAGTTTATCGATCGGGAGGCCCCAGCATTTT
>NA|TRBJ1-1|TRBV6-6|few
CASSYSDWRDTEAFF
TGTGCCAGCAGTTACTCGGACTGGCGGGACACTGAAGCTTTCTTT
>NA|TRBJ2-1|TRBV5-6|NA
CASFNYNEQFF
TGTGCCAGCTTCAATTACAATGAGCAGTTCTTC
>NA|TRBJ2-3|TRBV20-1|few
CSSFPRDTQYF
TGCAGTTCCTTCCCCAGGGATACGCAGTATTTT
>NA|TRBJ1-2|TRBV30|NA
CAWSATGSYGYTF
TGTGCCTGGAGTGCGACAGGATCCTATGGCTACACCTTC
>NA|TRBJ2-7|TRBV6-6|NA
CASSWDTSYEQYF
TGTGCCAGCAGCTGGGACACCTCCTACGAGCAGTACTTC
>NA|TRBJ1-3|TRBV10-3|NA
CAISESTGFTGNTIYF
TGTGCCATCAGTGAGTCTACGGGCTTCACTGGAAACACCATATATTTT
>NA|TRBJ1-5|TRBV7-8|NA
CASSVTPGERNKPQHF
TGTGCCAGCAGCGTCACCCCCGGGGAAAGGAATAAGCCCCAGCATTTT
>NA|TRBJ1-1|TRBV2|few
CASSGTLTEAFF
TGTGCCAGCAGTGGGACACTGACTGAAGCTTTCTTT
>NA|TRBJ1-1|TRBV7-2|NA
CASSFGARGNTEAFF
TGTGCCAGCAGCTTCGGGGCGCGGGGAAACACTGAAGCTTTCTTT
>NA|TRBJ1-1|TRBV21-1|once
CAREDREDTEAFF
TGTGCAAGGGAAGACAGAGAAGACACTGAAGCTTTCTTT
>TRBD1|TRBJ1-2|TRBV5-1|NA
CASSSTGVAYGYTF
TGCGCCAGCAGCTCGACAGGGGTGGCATATGGCTACACCTTC
>NA|TRBJ2-5|TRBV15|once
CATSRDLSVQETQYF
TGTGCCACCAGCAGAGACCTCAGTGTCCAAGAGACCCAGTACTTC
>TRBD1|TRBJ2-1|TRBV14|NA
CASRDRGRENEQFF
TGTGCCAGCAGGGACAGGGGGCGGGAGAATGAGCAGTTCTTC
>NA|TRBJ2-7|TRBV11-3|NA
CASSDQGFANEQYF
TGTGCCAGCAGCGACCAGGGATTTGCCAACGAGCAGTACTTC
>TRBD1|TRBJ2-1|TRBV5-1|NA
CASSLGATGGNEQFF
TGCGCCAGCAGCTTGGGGGCTACAGGGGGCAATGAGCAGTTCTTC
>TRBD1|TRBJ2-7|TRBV4-1|few
CASSQGTGSRYEQYF
TGCGCCAGCAGCCAAGGGACAGGGTCAAGGTACGAGCAGTACTTC